These T cell receptor beta chains were read from a single sample in a study of control samples from healthy donors and cancer patients. Some clones are missing from TCRdb's copy, which holds only in-frame ones; the method was immunoSEQ multiplex PCR. Here the sample spans about 100,000 clones, approximately 84% being singletons. The specimen was blood. Receptors originate from a woman aged 50 to 60 in good health. CDR3s include the opening cysteine and the closing phenylalanine or tryptophan. The D gene is left open where the match is weak. Size is omitted from some rows. Given values are once, few, many or a class for expanded clones.

clone_size	d_call	v_call	j_call	cdr3_nt	cdr3_aa
NA	NA	TRBV19	TRBJ2-3	TGTGCCAGTACCCCGGGGGTTGAGGCGCAGTATTTT	CASTPGVEAQYF
few	NA	TRBV7-9	TRBJ2-7	TGTGCCAGCAGCCCAAATGTGGGGCTACAGAAGCAGACCTACGAGCAGTACTTC	CASSPNVGLQKQTYEQYF
NA	NA	TRBV18	TRBJ1-2	TGTGCCAGCTCACCACCGATCCAGAACGATGGCTACACCTTC	CASSPPIQNDGYTF
NA	TRBD1	TRBV7-8	TRBJ1-2	TGTGCCAGCAGCCCCCCCGGACAGGGGTATGGCTACACCTTC	CASSPPGQGYGYTF
NA	NA	TRBV7-9	TRBJ2-7	TGTGCCAGCAGCTTTGGCACAGGTTTCGAGCAGTACTTC	CASSFGTGFEQYF
NA	NA	TRBV29-1	TRBJ1-1	TGCAGCACATGGACGAGGATGAACACTGAAGCTTTCTTT	CSTWTRMNTEAFF
NA	TRBD2	TRBV5-1	TRBJ2-3	TGCGCCAGCAGCTTGGCCGGACTAGCGGGACGTACAGATACGCAGTATTTT	CASSLAGLAGRTDTQYF
NA	NA	TRBV11-2	TRBJ1-3	TGTGCCAGCAGCTTAGAGGCCTCTGGAAACACCATATATTTT	CASSLEASGNTIYF
NA	TRBD1	TRBV30	TRBJ2-5	TGTGCCTGGAGTAGGGGGCGCGGGGAGACCCAGTACTTC	CAWSRGRGETQYF
NA	TRBD2	TRBV7-2	TRBJ2-5	TGTGCCAGCAGCTTAGACGGGGGGGCCTCAAAGACCCAGTACTTC	CASSLDGGASKTQYF